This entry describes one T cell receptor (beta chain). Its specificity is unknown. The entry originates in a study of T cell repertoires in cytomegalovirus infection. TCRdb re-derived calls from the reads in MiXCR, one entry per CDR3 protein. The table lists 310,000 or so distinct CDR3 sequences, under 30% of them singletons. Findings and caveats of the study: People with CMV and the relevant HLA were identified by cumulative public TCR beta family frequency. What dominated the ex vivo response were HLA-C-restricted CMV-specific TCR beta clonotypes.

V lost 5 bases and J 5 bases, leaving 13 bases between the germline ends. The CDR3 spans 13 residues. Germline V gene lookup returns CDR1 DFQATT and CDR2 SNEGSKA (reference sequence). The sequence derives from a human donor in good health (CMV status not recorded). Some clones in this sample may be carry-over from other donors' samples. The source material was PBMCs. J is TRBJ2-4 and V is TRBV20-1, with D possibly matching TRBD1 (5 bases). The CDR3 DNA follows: TGCAGTGCTCCGGCGGACAACGAAAACATTCAGTACTTC. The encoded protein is CSAPADNENIQYF.